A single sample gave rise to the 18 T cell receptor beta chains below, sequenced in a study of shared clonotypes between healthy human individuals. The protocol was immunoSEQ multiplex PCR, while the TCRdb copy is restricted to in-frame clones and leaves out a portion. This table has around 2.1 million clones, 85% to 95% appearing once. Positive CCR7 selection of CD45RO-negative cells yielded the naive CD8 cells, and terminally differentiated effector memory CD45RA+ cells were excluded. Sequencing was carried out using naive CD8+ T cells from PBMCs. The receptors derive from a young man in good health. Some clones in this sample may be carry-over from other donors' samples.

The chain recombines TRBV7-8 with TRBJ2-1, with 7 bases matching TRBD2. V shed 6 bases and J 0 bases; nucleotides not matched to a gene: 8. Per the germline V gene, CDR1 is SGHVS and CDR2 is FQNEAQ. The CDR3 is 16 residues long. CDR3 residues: CASRSLPSGSYNEQFF. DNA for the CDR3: TGTGCCAGCAGATCCTTACCTAGCGGCTCCTACAATGAGCAGTTCTTC.

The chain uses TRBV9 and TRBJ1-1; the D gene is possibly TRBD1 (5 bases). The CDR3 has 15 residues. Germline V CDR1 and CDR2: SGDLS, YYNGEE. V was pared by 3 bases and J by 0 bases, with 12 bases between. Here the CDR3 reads CASSARDGLNTEAFF. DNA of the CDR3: TGTGCCAGCAGCGCCCGGGACGGCCTGAACACTGAAGCTTTCTTT.

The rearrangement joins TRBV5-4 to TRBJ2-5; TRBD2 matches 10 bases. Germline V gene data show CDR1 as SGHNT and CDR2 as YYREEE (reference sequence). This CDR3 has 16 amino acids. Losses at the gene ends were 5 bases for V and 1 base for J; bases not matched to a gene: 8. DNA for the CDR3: TGTGCCAGCAGTCAGCTACTAGCGGGGATCCAAGAGACCCAGTACTTC. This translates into CASSQLLAGIQETQYF.

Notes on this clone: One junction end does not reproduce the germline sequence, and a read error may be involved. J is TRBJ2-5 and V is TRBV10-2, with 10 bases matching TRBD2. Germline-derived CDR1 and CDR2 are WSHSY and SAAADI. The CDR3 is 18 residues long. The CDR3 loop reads CASSEKVIRELAGEAQYF. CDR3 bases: TGCGCCAGCAGTGAGAAGGTGATTCGGGAGCTAGCGGGAGAGGCCCAGTACTTC.

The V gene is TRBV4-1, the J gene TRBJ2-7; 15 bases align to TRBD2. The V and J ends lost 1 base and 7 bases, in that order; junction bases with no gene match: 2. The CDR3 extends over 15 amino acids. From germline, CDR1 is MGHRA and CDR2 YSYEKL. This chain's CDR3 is CASSQGTSGRGEQYF. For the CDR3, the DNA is TGCGCCAGCAGCCAAGGGACTAGCGGGAGGGGTGAGCAGTACTTC.

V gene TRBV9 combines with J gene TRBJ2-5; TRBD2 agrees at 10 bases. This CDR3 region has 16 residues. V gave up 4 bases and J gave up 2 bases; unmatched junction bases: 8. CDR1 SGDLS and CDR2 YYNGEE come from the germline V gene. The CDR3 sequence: CASSSLAGAGQETQYF. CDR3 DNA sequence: TGTGCCAGCAGCTCTCTAGCGGGAGCTGGGCAAGAGACCCAGTACTTC. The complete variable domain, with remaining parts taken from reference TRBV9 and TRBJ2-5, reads DSGVTQTPKHLITATGQRVTLRCSPRSGDLSVYWYQQSLDQGLQFLIQYYNGEERAKGNILERFSAQQFPDLHSELNLSSLELGDSALYFCASSSLAGAGQETQYFGPGTRLLVL.

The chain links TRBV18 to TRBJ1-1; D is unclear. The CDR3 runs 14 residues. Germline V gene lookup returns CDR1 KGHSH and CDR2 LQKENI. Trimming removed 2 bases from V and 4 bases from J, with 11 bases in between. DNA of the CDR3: TGTGCCAGCTCACCATCCGGGGTGACCACTGAAGCTTTCTTT. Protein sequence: CASSPSGVTTEAFF.

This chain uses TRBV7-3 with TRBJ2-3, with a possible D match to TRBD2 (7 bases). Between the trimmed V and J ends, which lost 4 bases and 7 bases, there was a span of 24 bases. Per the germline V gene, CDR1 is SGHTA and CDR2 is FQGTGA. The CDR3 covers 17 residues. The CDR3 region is CASSSGPLGSGTNTQYF. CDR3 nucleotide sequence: TGTGCCAGCAGCTCAGGCCCCTTGGGCAGCGGGACAAATACGCAGTATTTT.

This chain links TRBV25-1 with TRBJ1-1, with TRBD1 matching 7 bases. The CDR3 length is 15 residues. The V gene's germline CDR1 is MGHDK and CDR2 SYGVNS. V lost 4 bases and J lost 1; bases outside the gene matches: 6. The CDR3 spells CASSGPGQTNTEAFF. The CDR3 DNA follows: TGTGCCAGCAGTGGACCGGGACAGACGAACACTGAAGCTTTCTTT.

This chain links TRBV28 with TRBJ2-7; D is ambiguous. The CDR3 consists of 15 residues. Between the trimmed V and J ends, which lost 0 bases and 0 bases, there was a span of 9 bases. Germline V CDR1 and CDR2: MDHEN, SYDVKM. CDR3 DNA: TGTGCCAGCAGTTTATGGTTGGGCGGCTCCTACGAGCAGTACTTC. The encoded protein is CASSLWLGGSYEQYF.

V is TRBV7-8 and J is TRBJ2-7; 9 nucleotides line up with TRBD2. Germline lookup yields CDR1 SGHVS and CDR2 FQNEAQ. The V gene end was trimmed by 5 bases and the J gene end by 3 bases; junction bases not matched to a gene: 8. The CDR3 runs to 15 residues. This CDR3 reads CASSPRLAGNYEQYF. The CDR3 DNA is TGTGCCAGCAGCCCCCGCCTAGCGGGGAACTACGAGCAGTACTTC.

Here the CDR3 reads CSVVGRLYEQYF. CDR3 sequence (DNA): TGCAGCGTTGTGGGCAGGCTCTACGAGCAGTACTTC. V gene TRBV29-1 combines with J gene TRBJ2-7; D is unresolved. Germline CDR1 SQVTM, CDR2 ANQGSEA. V dropped 4 bases and J dropped 3 bases, with 10 bases sitting between them. The CDR3 has 12 residues.

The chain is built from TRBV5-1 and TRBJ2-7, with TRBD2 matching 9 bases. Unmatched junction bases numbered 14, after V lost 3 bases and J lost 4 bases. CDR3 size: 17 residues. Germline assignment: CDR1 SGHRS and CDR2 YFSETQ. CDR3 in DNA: TGCGCCAGCAGCTCGGCCGGGGGAGCGGGAGGTGTTTACGAGCAGTACTTC. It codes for CASSSAGGAGGVYEQYF.

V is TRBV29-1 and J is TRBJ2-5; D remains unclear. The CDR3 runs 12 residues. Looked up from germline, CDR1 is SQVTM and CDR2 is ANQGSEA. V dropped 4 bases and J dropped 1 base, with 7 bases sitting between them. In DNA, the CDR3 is TGCAGCGTTGTTACAGTCCAAGAGACCCAGTACTTC. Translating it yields CSVVTVQETQYF. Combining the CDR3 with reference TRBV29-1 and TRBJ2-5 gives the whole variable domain SAVISQKPSRDICQRGTSLTIQCQVDSQVTMMFWYRQQPGQSLTLIATANQGSEATYESGFVIDKFPISRPNLTFSTLTVSNMSPEDSSIYLCSVVTVQETQYFGPGTRLLVL.

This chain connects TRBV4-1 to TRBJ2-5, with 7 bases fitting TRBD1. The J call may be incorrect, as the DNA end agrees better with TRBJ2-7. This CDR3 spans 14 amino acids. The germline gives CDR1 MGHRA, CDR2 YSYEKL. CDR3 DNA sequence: TGCGCCAGCAGCCAAGTAGGGACAGCATACGAGCAGTACTTC. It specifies CASSQVGTAYEQYF.

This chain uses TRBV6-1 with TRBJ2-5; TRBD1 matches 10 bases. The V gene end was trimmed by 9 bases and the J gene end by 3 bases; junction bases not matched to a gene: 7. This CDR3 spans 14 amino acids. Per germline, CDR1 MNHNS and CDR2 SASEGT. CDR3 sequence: CASPSGQGEETQYF. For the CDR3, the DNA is TGTGCCAGTCCTTCAGGACAGGGGGAAGAGACCCAGTACTTC.

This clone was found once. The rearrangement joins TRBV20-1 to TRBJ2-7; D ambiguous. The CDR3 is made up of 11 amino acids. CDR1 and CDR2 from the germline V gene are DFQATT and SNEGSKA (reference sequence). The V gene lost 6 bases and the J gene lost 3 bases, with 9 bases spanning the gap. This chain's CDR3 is CSALHLYEQYF. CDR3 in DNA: TGCAGTGCGTTACACCTCTACGAGCAGTACTTC.

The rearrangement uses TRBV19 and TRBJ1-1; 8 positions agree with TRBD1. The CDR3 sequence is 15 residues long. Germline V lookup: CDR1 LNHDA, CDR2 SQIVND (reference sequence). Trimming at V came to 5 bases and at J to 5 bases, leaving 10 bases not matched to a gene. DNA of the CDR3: TGTGCCAGTAGTCGAGGACAGGGTGATTGGACTGAAGCTTTCTTT. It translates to CASSRGQGDWTEAFF.